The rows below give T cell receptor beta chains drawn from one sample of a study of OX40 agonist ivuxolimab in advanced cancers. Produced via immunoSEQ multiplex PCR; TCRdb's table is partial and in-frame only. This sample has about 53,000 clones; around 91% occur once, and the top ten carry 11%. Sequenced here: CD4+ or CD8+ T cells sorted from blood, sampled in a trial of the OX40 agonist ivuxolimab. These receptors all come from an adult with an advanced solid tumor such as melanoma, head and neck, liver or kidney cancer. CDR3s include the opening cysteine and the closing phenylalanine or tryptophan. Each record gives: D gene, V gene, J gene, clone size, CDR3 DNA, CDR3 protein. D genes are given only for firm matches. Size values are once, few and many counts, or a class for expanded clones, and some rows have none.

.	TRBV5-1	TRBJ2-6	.	TGCGCCAGCAGTGGATCTGGGGCCAACGTCCTGACTTTC	CASSGSGANVLTF
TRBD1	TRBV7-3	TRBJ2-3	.	TGTGCCAGCAGCTTAATCGGGACAGGGGGCACAGATACGCAGTATTTT	CASSLIGTGGTDTQYF
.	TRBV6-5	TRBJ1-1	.	TGTGCCAGCAGCTCGATTAACACTGAAGCTTTCTTT	CASSSINTEAFF
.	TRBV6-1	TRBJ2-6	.	TGTGCCAGCGGGCCTTTCTCTGGGGCCAACGTCCTGACTTTC	CASGPFSGANVLTF
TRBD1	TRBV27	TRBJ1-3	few	TGTGCCAGCAGTAGGGGGACAGACGAATCTGGAAACACCATATATTTT	CASSRGTDESGNTIYF
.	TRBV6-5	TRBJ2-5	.	TGTGCCAGCAGTTACGGAGGGGCGGGAGAGACCCAGTACTTC	CASSYGGAGETQYF
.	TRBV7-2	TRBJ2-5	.	TGTGCCAGCAGCTTAGTAGTGACTTCTTCCCAAGAGACCCAGTACTTC	CASSLVVTSSQETQYF
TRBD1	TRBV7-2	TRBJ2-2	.	TGTGCCAGCAGCTTTAGACAGGGCGGGACCGGGGAGCTGTTTTTT	CASSFRQGGTGELFF
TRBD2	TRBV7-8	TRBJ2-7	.	TGTGCCAGCAGCTTAGGAGGGTACGGGGGGGTCTACGAGCAGTACTTC	CASSLGGYGGVYEQYF
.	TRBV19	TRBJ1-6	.	TGTGCCAGTATGGAACAGTCAAAAGGATATAATTCACCCCTCCACTTT	CASMEQSKGYNSPLHF
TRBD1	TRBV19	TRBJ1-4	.	TGTGCCAGTAGGGAATCCGGGACAGCTAATGAAAAACTGTTTTTT	CASRESGTANEKLFF
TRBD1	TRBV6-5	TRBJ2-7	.	TGTGCCAGCATGCCTTCCGGGACAGGGGGCGCCGAGCAGTACTTC	CASMPSGTGGAEQYF
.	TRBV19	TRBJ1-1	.	TGTGCCAGTATTAATATGGGATATAGGGAAGCTTTCTTT	CASINMGYREAFF
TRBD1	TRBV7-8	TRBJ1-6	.	TGTGCCAGCAGCTGGGACAGCTATAATTCACCCCTCCACTTT	CASSWDSYNSPLHF
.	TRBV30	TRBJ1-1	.	TGTGCCTGGGGGAACACTGAAGCTTTCTTT	CAWGNTEAFF
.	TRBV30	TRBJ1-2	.	TGTGCCTGGAGTTCTACAGGGTTAGGCTACACCTTC	CAWSSTGLGYTF
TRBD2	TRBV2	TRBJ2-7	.	TGTGCCAGCAGTGATGGGCTAGCGGGGGCCTACGAGCAGTACTTC	CASSDGLAGAYEQYF
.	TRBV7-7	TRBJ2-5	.	TGTGCTAGCAGCTTTGGACCACAAGAGACCCAGTACTTC	CASSFGPQETQYF
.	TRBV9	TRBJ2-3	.	TGTGCCAGCAGCGCATCAGGGGGCACAGATACGCAGTATTTT	CASSASGGTDTQYF
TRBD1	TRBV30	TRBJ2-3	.	TGTGCCTTCAGACAGGGTGAAGATACGCAGTATTTT	CAFRQGEDTQYF
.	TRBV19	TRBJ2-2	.	TGTGCCAGTAGTATCAACCGGAACACCGGGGAGCTGTTTTTT	CASSINRNTGELFF
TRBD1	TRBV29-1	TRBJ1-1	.	TGCAGCGCAGGGACAGGGAAAAACACTGAAGCTTTCTTT	CSAGTGKNTEAFF
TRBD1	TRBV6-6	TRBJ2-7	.	TGTGCCAGCAGAATCGGACAGGGGGTGTACGAGCAGTACTTC	CASRIGQGVYEQYF
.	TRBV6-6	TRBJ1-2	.	TGTGCCAGCACGCAGGGAAGAGGCTACACCTTC	CASTQGRGYTF
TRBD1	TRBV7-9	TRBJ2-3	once	TGTGCCAGCAGCCAACAGGACAGGGCTCCCACAGATACGCAGTATTTT	CASSQQDRAPTDTQYF
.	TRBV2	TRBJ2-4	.	TGTGCCAGCAGGTCAGGCGCCATGATCTTGGACATTCAGTACTTC	CASRSGAMILDIQYF
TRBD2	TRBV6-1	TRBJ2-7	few	TGTGCCAGCAGCACCGGTAGCGGGAGGGCCCACGAGCAGTACTTC	CASSTGSGRAHEQYF
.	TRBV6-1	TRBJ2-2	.	TGTGCCAGCAGTGAAGGGAGTTGGAACACCGGGGAGCTGTTTTTT	CASSEGSWNTGELFF
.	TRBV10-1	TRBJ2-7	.	TGCGCCAGCAGTGATCCCGCAATTAACGAGCAGTACTTC	CASSDPAINEQYF
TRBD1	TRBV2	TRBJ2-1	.	TGTGCCAGCAGTGAAGCGGGACAGCCGTTCTTC	CASSEAGQPFF
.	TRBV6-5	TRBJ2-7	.	TGTGCCAGCAGTTGGAGCACCCAGTACGAGCAGTACTTC	CASSWSTQYEQYF
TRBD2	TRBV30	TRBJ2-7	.	TGTGCCTGGAGGCCGCGGGGGAACTCCTACGAGCAGTACTTC	CAWRPRGNSYEQYF
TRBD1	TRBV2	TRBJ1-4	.	TGTGCCAGCAGTGAAATGGGGAGGGGACAGACTAATGAAAAACTGTTTTTT	CASSEMGRGQTNEKLFF